These 12 T cell receptor beta chains share one sample of origin, sequenced in a study of cytomegalovirus exposure and HLA in healthy donors. PCR employed 60 Vbeta and 13 Jbeta primers. Sequenced by immunoSEQ multiplex PCR; TCRdb stores in-frame clones only, minus some. Among 150,000 to 200,000 clones listed, roughly 80% were seen once. The sample was PBMCs. These receptors all stem from a middle-aged woman in good health and CMV-seropositive.

The chain couples TRBV11-2 to TRBJ1-1; a weak D match, TRBD1 (5 bases). CDR3 length: 18 amino acids. Trimming removed 1 base at V and 5 bases at J, with 23 bases between. Germline CDR1 reads SGHAT; CDR2 reads FQNNGV. The CDR3 loop is CASSLVMSTGGTATEAFF. CDR3 DNA sequence: TGTGCCAGCAGCTTAGTAATGTCGACGGGGGGTACGGCGACTGAAGCTTTCTTT. Full variable domain (rest looked up from reference TRBV11-2 and TRBJ1-1): EAGVAQSPRYKIIEKRQSVAFWCNPISGHATLYWYQQILGQGPKLLIQFQNNGVVDDSQLPKDRFSAERLKGVDSTLKIQPAKLEDSAVYLCASSLVMSTGGTATEAFFGQGTRLTVV.

V is TRBV2 and J is TRBJ1-2; possible D gene TRBD1, 5 bases. From germline, CDR1 is SNHLY and CDR2 FYNNEI. V lost 0 bases, J lost 8 bases, and 13 bases lay in between. The CDR3 has 14 amino acids. The CDR3 is CASSEAGAILGYTF. The CDR3 DNA reads as TGTGCCAGCAGTGAAGCAGGGGCAATTTTGGGCTACACCTTC.

The chain links TRBV30 to TRBJ1-5, with D uncertain. In germline, CDR1 is GTSNPN, CDR2 SVGIG (reference sequence). The CDR3 contains 13 residues. V was clipped by 1 base and J by 6 bases, with 10 bases between them. CDR3 sequence: CAWSGAFGQPQHF. Written as DNA, the CDR3 is TGTGCCTGGAGTGGGGCATTTGGTCAGCCCCAGCATTTT. Drawing the rest from reference TRBV30 and TRBJ1-5, the complete variable domain is SQTIHQWPATLVQPVGSPLSLECTVEGTSNPNLYWYRQAAGRGLQLLFYSVGIGQISSEVPQNLSASRPQDRQFILSSKKLLLSDSGFYLCAWSGAFGQPQHFGDGTRLSIL.

This clone showed up just once. This chain joins TRBV13 and TRBJ2-1; TRBD1 matches at 9 bases. The V and J ends lost 4 bases and 9 bases, in that order; junction bases with no gene match: 16. Germline V gene lookup returns CDR1 PRHDT and CDR2 FYEKMQ (reference sequence). The CDR3 consists of 17 residues. The CDR3 loop is CASSSEPVGTGRSEQFF. The CDR3 DNA sequence: TGTGCCAGCAGCTCCGAGCCAGTCGGGACAGGGAGGAGTGAGCAGTTCTTC.

In this sample, this clone turned up a few times. V is TRBV28 and J is TRBJ1-1; TRBD1 matches at 7 bases. With 3 bases clipped from V and 3 bases from J, the junction kept 7 bases outside the gene matches. The CDR3 totals 15 residues. Looked up from germline, CDR1 is MDHEN and CDR2 is SYDVKM. CDR3 residues: CASSFAGQAYTEAFF. The CDR3 DNA reads TGTGCCAGCAGTTTTGCCGGACAGGCGTACACTGAAGCTTTCTTT.

The genes are TRBV28 and TRBJ1-1; weak D call: TRBD1 (6 bases). V lost 5 bases to trimming and J lost 1 base, with 14 bases between them. Germline V gene data show CDR1 as MDHEN and CDR2 as SYDVKM. The CDR3 loop spans 15 amino acids. This CDR3 reads CASSARTVSNTEAFF. Written as DNA, the CDR3 is TGTGCCAGCAGTGCGAGGACAGTATCGAACACTGAAGCTTTCTTT.

The rearrangement joins TRBV5-1 to TRBJ1-1; possible D gene TRBD1, 6 bases. Germline CDR1 and CDR2: SGHRS and YFSETQ. This CDR3 has 15 amino acids. Trimming cost V 2 bases and J 0 bases, with 11 bases left between them. The CDR3 DNA reads as TGCGCCAGCAGCTTTAAGACAGGAGTGAACACTGAAGCTTTCTTT. This sequence encodes CASSFKTGVNTEAFF.

In its sample, this clone was seen many times. This sequence joins TRBV19 and TRBJ1-4, with 7 bases matching TRBD1. Germline V gives CDR1 LNHDA, CDR2 SQIVND (reference sequence). This CDR3 has 15 amino acids. Trimming at V came to 6 bases and at J to 5 bases, leaving 9 bases not matched to a gene. The CDR3 coding sequence is TGTGCCAGTAGAAAGACACAGGGGAGGAATGAAAAACTGTTTTTT. Translated, it gives CASRKTQGRNEKLFF.

The CDR3 DNA reads TGCGCCAGCAGCTTATATTTATCCGGTGGCAATGAGCAGTTCTTC. The encoded protein is CASSLYLSGGNEQFF. This chain uses TRBV5-1 with TRBJ2-1, with D hard to call. Trimming removed 2 bases from V and 6 bases from J, with 15 bases in between. Germline values: CDR1 SGHRS, CDR2 YFSETQ. The length of the CDR3 is 15 residues. Variable domain in full (rest from reference TRBV5-1 and TRBJ2-1): KAGVTQTPRYLIKTRGQQVTLSCSPISGHRSVSWYQQTPGQGLQFLFEYFSETQRNKGNFPGRFSGRQFSNSRSEMNVSTLELGDSALYLCASSLYLSGGNEQFFGPGTRLTVL.

This clone showed up just a few times. V usage is TRBV28 and J usage is TRBJ2-1; 8 bases line up with TRBD1. V lost 2 bases and J lost 4; bases outside the gene matches: 4. The germline V gene encodes CDR1 MDHEN and CDR2 SYDVKM. The CDR3 loop spans 15 amino acids. The CDR3 reads CASSLPGQAYNEQFF. In DNA, the CDR3 is TGTGCCAGCAGTTTACCGGGACAGGCATACAATGAGCAGTTCTTC.

This chain joins TRBV5-4 and TRBJ1-6; TRBD1 matches at 7 bases. This CDR3 comprises 14 residues. The V gene end was trimmed by 6 bases and the J gene end by 10 bases; junction bases not matched to a gene: 10. In germline, CDR1 is SGHNT, CDR2 YYREEE (reference sequence). CDR3 loop: CASKETGYRSPLHF. The CDR3 nucleotides are TGTGCCAGCAAGGAGACAGGGTATCGATCACCCCTCCACTTT.

This chain joins TRBV6-6 and TRBJ2-5; D is undetermined. The DNA end lines up better with TRBJ2-7; the J call may be wrong. Germline assignment: CDR1 MNHNY and CDR2 SVGAGI (reference sequence). The CDR3 extends over 15 amino acids. The chain's CDR3 is CASSGAPSLSYEQYF. CDR3 nucleotide sequence: TGTGCCAGCAGCGGAGCACCCTCCCTCTCCTACGAGCAGTACTTC.